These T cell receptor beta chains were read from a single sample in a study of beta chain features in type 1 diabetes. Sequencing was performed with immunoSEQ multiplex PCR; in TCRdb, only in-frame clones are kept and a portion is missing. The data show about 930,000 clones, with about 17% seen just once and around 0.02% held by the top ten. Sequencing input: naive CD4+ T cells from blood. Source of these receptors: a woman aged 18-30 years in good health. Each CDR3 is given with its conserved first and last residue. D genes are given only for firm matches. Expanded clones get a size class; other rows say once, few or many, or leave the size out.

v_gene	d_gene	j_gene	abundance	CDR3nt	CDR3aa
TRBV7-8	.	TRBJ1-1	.	TGTGCCAGCAGAAAGGGGGGAACTGAAGCTTTCTTT	CASRKGGTEAFF
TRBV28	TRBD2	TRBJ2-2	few	TGTGCCAGCAGACCGTCTAGCGGGAGGTTGATCGGGGAGCTGTTTTTT	CASRPSSGRLIGELFF
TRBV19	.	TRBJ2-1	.	TGTGCCAGTAGTATCAGGGTAGAAGTGTACAATGAGCAGTTCTTC	CASSIRVEVYNEQFF
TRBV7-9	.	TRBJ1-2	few	TGTGCCAGCAGCCCCTTTTTGGACAGAGACTATGGCTACACCTTC	CASSPFLDRDYGYTF
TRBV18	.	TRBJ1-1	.	TGTGCCAGCTCACCCCAGGAAACAGGAGCTTTCTTT	CASSPQETGAFF
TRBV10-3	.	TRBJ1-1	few	TGTGCCATCAGTGAGAACAGATATAACACTGAAGCTTTCTTT	CAISENRYNTEAFF
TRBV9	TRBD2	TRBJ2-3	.	TGTGCCAGCAGCGTAGCGGGAGGGCCGCTAACAGATACGCAGTATTTT	CASSVAGGPLTDTQYF
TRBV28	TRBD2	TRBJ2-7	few	TGTGCCAGCAGTCCCCAGCTAGCGGGATCCTACGAGCAGTACTTC	CASSPQLAGSYEQYF
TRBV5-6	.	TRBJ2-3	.	TGTGCCAGCAGCTTGGCCGCTAGCCTGACAGATACGCAGTATTTT	CASSLAASLTDTQYF
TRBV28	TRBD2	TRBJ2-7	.	TGTGCCAGCAGGAGGACAGTAGCGGGGACCTACGAGCAGTACTTC	CASRRTVAGTYEQYF
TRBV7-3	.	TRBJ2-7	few	TGTGCCAGCAGCTTAATAGCCCCGGGCCCATACGAGCAGTACTTC	CASSLIAPGPYEQYF
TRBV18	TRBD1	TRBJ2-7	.	TGTGCCAGCTCATCTTCCGGACAGGGGGCCCACGAGCAGTACTTC	CASSSSGQGAHEQYF
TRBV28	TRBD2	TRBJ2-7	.	TGTGCCAGCATGCAGGGCGGCACTAGCGGTTACGAGCAGTACTTC	CASMQGGTSGYEQYF
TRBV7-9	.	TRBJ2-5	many	TGTGCCAGCAGCCGAGAAGAGACCCAGTACTTC	CASSREETQYF
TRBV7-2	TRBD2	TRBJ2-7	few	TGTGCCAGCAGCTTTCCGACTAGCGGAACCTACGAGCAGTACTTC	CASSFPTSGTYEQYF
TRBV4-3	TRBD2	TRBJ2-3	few	TGCGCCAGCAGCCGTGGGACTAGCGGGATCCCGACAGATACGCAGTATTTT	CASSRGTSGIPTDTQYF